The 21 T cell receptor beta chains below come from one sample, sequenced in a study of T cell responses to AZD1222 COVID-19 vaccine. The protocol was immunoSEQ multiplex PCR, while the TCRdb copy is restricted to in-frame clones and leaves out a portion. The data contain 200,000 to 250,000 clones, about 94% of them seen just once; the ten biggest clones take up over 1.5%. This sample comprised peripheral blood, obtained 28 days after the second dose of the MenACWY control vaccine. The receptors originated from an adult who received the MenACWY meningococcal vaccine as a control.

To note about this clone: The same CDR3 is also encoded by other DNA sequences in this sample. V and J are TRBV29-1 and TRBJ1-1, with D maybe TRBD1 (5 bases). The CDR3 is 11 residues long. Trimming took 7 bases from V and 2 from J, leaving 8 bases between them. Per germline, CDR1 SQVTM and CDR2 ANQGSEA. The CDR3 nucleotides read TGCAGCGGGGGGGAAAACACTGAAGCTTTCTTT. It specifies CSGGENTEAFF.

The V and J genes are TRBV3-1 (or the pseudogene TRBV3-2) and TRBJ1-2; the D is unclear. CDR3 size: 14 residues. The ends were cut back, 4 bases at V and 4 bases at J, with 13 bases in the middle. The germline CDR1 and CDR2 sequences are LGHDT and YNNKEL (reference sequence). The CDR3 sequence: CASSPEPPGYGYTF. The DNA for the CDR3 is TGTGCCAGCAGCCCAGAACCTCCGGGCTATGGCTACACCTTC.

The V call is TRBV15, the J call TRBJ2-7; D may be TRBD1 (5 bases). This CDR3 is 16 amino acids long. From germline, CDR1 is LNHNV and CDR2 YYDKDF (reference sequence). V lost 0 bases to trimming and J lost 4 bases, with 16 bases between them. The CDR3 DNA follows: TGTGCCACCAGCAGAGATGTTGGGGCAGGTAGTTACGAGCAGTACTTC. Translation gives CATSRDVGAGSYEQYF.

The gene calls are TRBV30 and TRBJ2-1, with 10 bases that match TRBD2. Germline V gene data show CDR1 as GTSNPN and CDR2 as SVGIG (reference sequence). V lost 3 bases and J lost 7; bases outside the gene matches: 6. The CDR3 contains 14 residues. The CDR3 nucleotides are TGTGCCTGGAGCTGGCTAGCGGGAGAAAATGAGCAGTTCTTC. This translates into CAWSWLAGENEQFF.

The chain joins TRBV13 to TRBJ2-7; D not resolved. Germline V lookup: CDR1 PRHDT, CDR2 FYEKMQ (reference sequence). V shed 2 bases and J shed 5 bases, with 10 bases lying between them. CDR3 length: 13 amino acids. CDR3 sequence (DNA): TGTGCCAGCAGCTTAACGCGAGGCAACGAGCAGTACTTC. Its translation is CASSLTRGNEQYF.

The CDR3 protein is CASSQGVGGRAGYTF. For the CDR3, the DNA is TGCGCCAGCAGCCAAGGGGTGGGGGGGCGAGCTGGCTACACCTTC. The chain recombines TRBV4-1 with TRBJ1-2; tentative D call: TRBD1 (6 bases). V shed 1 base and J shed 7 bases, with 16 bases lying between them. Germline V gene sequence: CDR1 MGHRA, CDR2 YSYEKL. The CDR3 contains 15 residues.

This chain uses TRBV18 with TRBJ2-7; perhaps TRBD1 as D (5 bases). Germline V gives CDR1 KGHSH, CDR2 LQKENI. Trimming shortened V by 3 bases and J by 0 bases, and 9 bases separated the two germline ends. CDR3 length: 14 residues. The CDR3 region has the DNA TGTGCCAGCTCACCCACCAGGGACTCCTACGAGCAGTACTTC. Residues: CASSPTRDSYEQYF.

The chain employs TRBV6-1 and TRBJ1-4; tentatively, D is TRBD1 (6 bases). CDR1 MNHNS and CDR2 SASEGT come from the germline V gene. CDR3 length: 16 residues. V was clipped by 2 bases and J by 5 bases, with 15 bases between them. The CDR3 nucleotides are TGTGCCAGCAGTGAACAACCAGGGGCCAAGAATGAAAAACTGTTTTTT. It translates to CASSEQPGAKNEKLFF.

The chain employs TRBV19 and TRBJ1-3; D is unclear. The CDR3 runs 14 residues. Between the trimmed V and J ends, which lost 2 bases and 1 base, there was a span of 6 bases. Germline CDR1 and CDR2: LNHDA and SQIVND (reference sequence). In DNA, the CDR3 is TGTGCCAGTAGTATAACTCCTTCTGGAAACACCATATATTTT. Amino acid sequence: CASSITPSGNTIYF.

V is TRBV6-5 and J is TRBJ1-1; 7 bases map to TRBD1. Per germline, CDR1 MNHEY and CDR2 SVGAGI. CDR3 length: 14 amino acids. Trimming cost V 7 bases and J 3 bases; bases outside gene matches: 8. For the CDR3, the DNA is TGTGCCAGCAAGAGGGGGACAGTCTACACTGAAGCTTTCTTT. As protein: CASKRGTVYTEAFF.

For this clone: The sample has other DNA sequences that encode this CDR3 too. V and J are TRBV9 and TRBJ2-7; the match to TRBD1 covers 9 bases. Germline assignment: CDR1 SGDLS and CDR2 YYNGEE. The CDR3 contains 14 residues. With V trimmed by 0 bases and J by 2 bases, 0 bases remained unmatched. The CDR3 bases are TGTGCCAGCAGCGTAGGACAGGGGGCCTACGAGCAGTACTTC. This sequence encodes CASSVGQGAYEQYF.

As DNA, the CDR3 is TGTGCCAGCAGCCAACTCAGGACCGAGGCCCAGTACTTC. This codes for CASSQLRTEAQYF. The chain carries TRBV3-1 (or the pseudogene TRBV3-2) and TRBJ2-5; no definite D call. There are 13 residues in the CDR3. CDR1 and CDR2 from the germline V gene are LGHDT and YNNKEL (reference sequence). V gave up 2 bases and J gave up 9 bases, with 13 bases separating them.

V gene TRBV6-6 combines with J gene TRBJ1-1; no firm D call. V was shortened by 8 bases and J by 4 bases, with 14 bases between the two germline ends. CDR1 is MNHNY and CDR2 is SVGAGI in the germline V gene (reference sequence). The CDR3 runs 13 residues. In DNA form, the CDR3 reads TGTGCCAGCGCCCATAAGGGAGGCACTGAAGCTTTCTTT. It encodes CASAHKGGTEAFF.

This chain joins TRBV29-1 and TRBJ2-2; the match to TRBD2 covers 12 bases. V was pared by 1 base and J by 7 bases, with 7 bases of the junction left unmatched. The CDR3 spans 16 residues. Per the germline V gene, CDR1 is SQVTM and CDR2 is ANQGSEA. In DNA form, the CDR3 reads TGCAGCGTTGAAGCGTTGGCTAGCGGGAGGGGCGGGGAGCTGTTTTTT. This encodes CSVEALASGRGGELFF.

The V gene is TRBV7-2, the J gene TRBJ1-1, with 8 bases lining up with TRBD1. This CDR3 contains 17 residues. V lost 2 bases and J lost 4; bases outside the gene matches: 12. The germline V gene has CDR1 SGHTA and CDR2 FQGNSA. In DNA form, the CDR3 reads TGTGCCAGCAGCTTATGGGGCAGGGGGCTCTTCGGCACTGAAGCTTTCTTT. Protein sequence: CASSLWGRGLFGTEAFF.

The V gene is TRBV12-3 or TRBV12-4, the J gene TRBJ2-2; 7 bases line up with TRBD2. V lost 10 bases and J lost 5; bases outside the gene matches: 1. CDR3 size: 11 residues. CDR3 region: CATRGTGELFF. CDR3 bases: TGTGCCACGCGGGGGACCGGGGAGCTGTTTTTT.

V usage is TRBV14 and J usage is TRBJ1-1; D gene uncertain. Germline V gene sequence: CDR1 SGHDN, CDR2 FVKESK. V lost 1 base and J 4 bases, leaving 19 bases between the germline ends. CDR3 size: 17 residues. This CDR3 reads CASSQGQWSPLSTEAFF. CDR3 bases: TGTGCCAGCAGCCAAGGGCAGTGGAGTCCTCTGAGCACTGAAGCTTTCTTT.

This chain uses TRBV7-9 with TRBJ2-4, with a possible D match to TRBD1 (6 bases). V lost 1 base and J 3 bases, leaving 10 bases between the germline ends. Looked up from germline, CDR1 is SEHNR and CDR2 is FQNEAQ (reference sequence). The CDR3 is 15 residues long. This chain's CDR3 is CASSLGQGIKNIQYF. The CDR3 coding sequence is TGTGCCAGCAGCTTAGGGCAGGGGATCAAAAACATTCAGTACTTC.

The CDR3 DNA is TGTGCCAGCAGGCCGGGACTAGCGGGGGTGGGTGATGGGCACGAGCAGTACTTC. Amino acids: CASRPGLAGVGDGHEQYF. The chain uses TRBV7-6 and TRBJ2-7, with TRBD2 identical over 14 bases. The germline gives CDR1 SGHVS, CDR2 FNYEAQ. The CDR3 is 18 residues long. J gave up 5 bases and V 6 bases, and 15 bases lay outside the gene matches.

The table lists this clone with a count of one. Here the CDR3 DNA reads TGTGCCAGCTCACCACGGGACGGGGACTATGGCTACACCTTC. It encodes CASSPRDGDYGYTF. This chain links TRBV18 with TRBJ1-2; D might be TRBD1 (5 bases). CDR1 and CDR2 from the germline V gene are KGHSH and LQKENI. V was trimmed by 1 base and J by 3 bases, leaving 9 bases between them. The CDR3 totals 14 residues.

The chain combines TRBV30 with TRBJ1-5; D is unclear. There are 13 residues in the CDR3. Trimming took off 4 bases at V and 2 bases at J, with 9 bases between the two ends. Per germline, CDR1 GTSNPN and CDR2 SVGIG (reference sequence). CDR3 sequence reads: CAWTVGGNQPQHF. For the CDR3, the DNA is TGTGCCTGGACAGTTGGGGGCAATCAGCCCCAGCATTTT. Together with reference TRBV30 and TRBJ1-5, the CDR3 gives the full variable domain: SQTIHQWPATLVQPVGSPLSLECTVEGTSNPNLYWYRQAAGRGLQLLFYSVGIGQISSEVPQNLSASRPQDRQFILSSKKLLLSDSGFYLCAWTVGGNQPQHFGDGTRLSIL.